The 32 T cell receptor beta chains presented below share a single source sample, sequenced in a study of regulatory dendritic cells for organ transplantation. Sorted T cells were CFSE-labeled and cultured roughly five days with allogeneic regulatory or mature dendritic cells at 1:10. Which antigens these TCRs recognize remains unknown. Sequencing used immunoSEQ multiplex PCR; TCRdb keeps in-frame clones, though not all of them. The sample contains 11,000 or so clones, about 90% of which appear only once. Sequenced: naive CD8+ T cells from blood cultured with dendritic cells. The subset is: CD45RA+ naive T cells. These receptors came from a human donor in good health.

The rearrangement joins TRBV18 to TRBJ2-1; possible D gene TRBD2, 6 bases. Germline CDR1 KGHSH, CDR2 LQKENI. V gave up 3 bases and J gave up 6 bases, with 15 bases separating them. This CDR3 has 15 residues. CDR3 sequence reads: CASSPRERELNEQFF. The CDR3 DNA reads TGTGCCAGCTCACCCCGGGAACGGGAGCTCAATGAGCAGTTCTTC.

V is TRBV4-1 and J is TRBJ2-7; no clear D. V was clipped by 2 bases and J by 1 base, with 12 bases between them. The length of the CDR3 is 15 residues. Germline lookup yields CDR1 MGHRA and CDR2 YSYEKL. The CDR3 loop reads CASSQSPVPSYEQYF. Written as DNA, the CDR3 is TGCGCCAGCAGCCAAAGTCCCGTACCATCCTACGAGCAGTACTTC.

On this clone itself: At one of its ends the junction is not consistent with the germline gene, which may arise from a read error. Different DNA sequences within this sample yield the same CDR3. The rearrangement links TRBV19 to TRBJ2-2, with D tentatively TRBD2 (5 bases). The CDR3 loop spans 15 amino acids. Germline V gene lookup returns CDR1 LNHDA and CDR2 SQIVND (reference sequence). As DNA, the CDR3 is TGTGCCAGTAGTATATCGCGACTCTTCACCGGGGAGCTGTTTTTC. Translating it yields CASSISRLFTGELFF.

This chain joins TRBV27 and TRBJ1-1; D possibly corresponds to TRBD1 (6 bases). Trimming removed 6 bases at V and 0 bases at J, with 17 bases between. Germline V gene data show CDR1 as MNHEY and CDR2 as SMNVEV (reference sequence). The CDR3 consists of 16 residues. The CDR3 sequence: CASSPWTDPMNTEAFF. Here the CDR3 DNA reads TGTGCCAGCAGCCCCTGGACAGATCCTATGAACACTGAAGCTTTCTTT.

The rearrangement links TRBV4-3 to TRBJ2-3; 7 bases align to TRBD2. The CDR3 sequence is 15 residues long. Germline values: CDR1 LGHNA, CDR2 YSLEER. V dropped 4 bases and J dropped 3; count of bases not matched to a gene: 7. The chain's CDR3 is CASSPRSGGTDTQYF. DNA of the CDR3: TGCGCCAGCAGCCCACGATCGGGGGGAACAGATACGCAGTATTTT.

The chain has TRBV7-9 and TRBJ2-1, with TRBD1 matching over 8 bases. The CDR3 totals 13 residues. V lost 5 bases and J lost 8; bases outside the gene matches: 5. The germline V gene has CDR1 SEHNR and CDR2 FQNEAQ (reference sequence). The CDR3 DNA reads TGTGCCAGCAGCCAGACAGGGGTTGATGAGCAGTTCTTC. As protein: CASSQTGVDEQFF.

The chain uses TRBV4-1 and TRBJ1-1, with D perhaps TRBD1 (5 bases). Germline V gene data show CDR1 as MGHRA and CDR2 as YSYEKL. The CDR3 extends over 15 amino acids. Trimming cost V 3 bases and J 4 bases, with 15 bases left between them. CDR3 amino acids: CASSQPGGVSTEAFF. DNA for the CDR3: TGCGCCAGCAGCCAGCCGGGAGGGGTCAGCACTGAAGCTTTCTTT.

The rearrangement links TRBV19 to TRBJ2-7; 10 bases line up with TRBD1. Germline assignment: CDR1 LNHDA and CDR2 SQIVND (reference sequence). The CDR3 totals 14 residues. The V gene end was trimmed by 9 bases and the J gene end by 3 bases; junction bases not matched to a gene: 8. CDR3 DNA: TGTGCCAGCCAATCCGGGACAGGGGACTACGAGCAGTACTTC. Amino acid sequence: CASQSGTGDYEQYF.

The chain has TRBV6-1 and TRBJ2-3; no firm D call. Germline assignment: CDR1 MNHNS and CDR2 SASEGT. The CDR3 consists of 16 residues. Trimming took 0 bases from V and 0 from J, leaving 10 bases between them. The DNA for the CDR3 is TGTGCCAGCAGTGAAGCGGAAGCGACTAGCACAGATACGCAGTATTTT. Translating it yields CASSEAEATSTDTQYF.

The chain employs TRBV4-3 and TRBJ2-5, with D perhaps matching TRBD2 (5 bases). Germline V gene data show CDR1 as LGHNA and CDR2 as YSLEER. Trimming shortened V by 3 bases and J by 9 bases, and 20 bases separated the two germline ends. This CDR3 has 15 residues. CDR3 protein: CASSQWPGSRFPQYF. CDR3 coding DNA: TGCGCCAGCAGCCAGTGGCCGGGGTCCCGATTTCCCCAGTACTTC.

This chain connects TRBV21-1 to TRBJ2-2. TRBV21-1 is listed as a pseudogene. The CDR3 sequence is 19 residues long. CDR3 DNA sequence: TGTGCCAGCAGCAAAGCGCTCGCCGGCGCAGCCCTAAACACCGGGGAGCTGTTTTTT. Translating gives CASSKALAGAALNTGELFF.

The rearrangement uses TRBV7-9 and TRBJ2-2; perhaps D is TRBD1 or TRBD2 (5 bases each). CDR3 length: 13 amino acids. V lost 7 bases and J lost 13, with 19 bases in between. Germline V gene data show CDR1 as SEHNR and CDR2 as FQNEAQ (reference sequence). CDR3 in DNA: TGTGCCAGCACTCCCGTTGTGGGGGATGGGCTGTTTTTT. It encodes CASTPVVGDGLFF.

CDR3 nucleotide sequence: TGTGCCAGCAGCCCCTGGGTAGGCTATGGCTACACCTTC. Protein sequence: CASSPWVGYGYTF. The rearrangement uses TRBV7-3 and TRBJ1-2; D unresolved. Germline V gene lookup returns CDR1 SGHTA and CDR2 FQGTGA. The CDR3 length is 13 residues. The V and J ends lost 5 bases and 4 bases respectively, with 11 bases between them.

Comments on this clone: In the same sample, other DNA sequences code for this CDR3. This sequence joins TRBV19 and TRBJ1-1; possibly TRBD1 for D (6 bases). Germline V gene data show CDR1 as LNHDA and CDR2 as SQIVND (reference sequence). V lost 9 bases, J lost 7 bases, and 15 bases lay in between. The length of the CDR3 is 12 residues. CDR3 loop: CASRLGQREAFF. CDR3 nucleotide sequence: TGTGCCAGCAGACTCGGACAGCGTGAAGCTTTCTTT.

V gene TRBV6-5 combines with J gene TRBJ1-1; 7 nucleotides agree with TRBD1. Per germline, CDR1 MNHEY and CDR2 SVGAGI. The CDR3 is made up of 14 amino acids. J lost 6 bases, V lost 6 bases, and 10 bases had no gene match. DNA for the CDR3: TGTGCCAGCAGCCAAGCCGAGGGGGCTTCTGAAGCTTTCTTT. Amino acid sequence: CASSQAEGASEAFF.

The V and J genes are TRBV5-1 and TRBJ2-4, with 13 bases lining up with TRBD2. After removal of 0 bases from V and 2 bases from J, the junction contained 14 bases not matched to a gene. Germline loops: CDR1 SGHRS, CDR2 YFSETQ. CDR3 length: 21 residues. The CDR3 is CASSLVWGTSGIGGTKNIQYF. CDR3 DNA: TGCGCCAGCAGCTTGGTCTGGGGGACTAGCGGGATAGGTGGGACCAAAAACATTCAGTACTTC.

The chain is built from TRBV21-1 and TRBJ1-2. TRBV21-1 is reported as a pseudogene. The CDR3 contains 15 residues. The CDR3: CASSKSETANYGYTF. The CDR3 nucleotides are TGTGCCAGCAGCAAATCCGAGACGGCTAACTATGGCTACACCTTC.

This clone appeared once. The genes are TRBV27 and TRBJ2-2; TRBD1 agrees at 7 bases. The CDR3 has 15 amino acids. V shed 4 bases, J shed 2 bases, and the junction held 4 bases outside the gene matches. CDR1 MNHEY and CDR2 SMNVEV come from the germline V gene (reference sequence). The CDR3: CASSSTGINTGELFF. DNA for the CDR3: TGTGCCAGCAGTTCGACAGGGATCAACACCGGGGAGCTGTTTTTT.

The V gene is TRBV9, the J gene TRBJ2-7; possibly TRBD1 or TRBD2 for D (5 bases each). The ends were cut back, 4 bases at V and 2 bases at J, with 19 bases in the middle. Germline V gene data show CDR1 as SGDLS and CDR2 as YYNGEE. The CDR3 loop spans 16 amino acids. Written as DNA, the CDR3 is TGTGCCAGCAGCCTCCGGGACCGACCCATGGCCTACGAGCAGTACTTC. Its translation: CASSLRDRPMAYEQYF.

V is TRBV4-2 and J is TRBJ1-1, with a possible D match to TRBD1 (5 bases). Trimming pared 5 bases from V and 3 bases from J, leaving 16 bases between. The CDR3 runs 15 residues. Germline CDR1 and CDR2: LGHNA and YNFKEQ. The chain's CDR3 is CASSWGLLPDTEAFF. CDR3 coding DNA: TGTGCCAGCAGCTGGGGACTTCTCCCTGACACTGAAGCTTTCTTT.

CDR3 loop: CASSLSGYEQYF. The CDR3 nucleotides read TGTGCCAGCAGCTTATCCGGGTACGAGCAGTACTTC. The gene calls are TRBV7-6 and TRBJ2-7; unclear D gene. The CDR3 sequence is 12 residues long. Trimming shortened V by 2 bases and J by 4 bases, and 6 bases separated the two germline ends. CDR1 SGHVS and CDR2 FNYEAQ come from the germline V gene.

This chain joins TRBV7-9 and TRBJ2-7; D gene unclear. Trimming pared 5 bases from V and 0 bases from J, leaving 14 bases between. The CDR3 is 15 amino acids. CDR1 is SEHNR, CDR2 FQNEAQ, per germline (reference sequence). CDR3 sequence reads: CASSPVVQSSYEQYF. For the CDR3, the DNA is TGTGCCAGCAGCCCCGTGGTCCAGAGCTCCTACGAGCAGTACTTC.

The rearrangement uses TRBV19 and TRBJ2-7; 7 nucleotides match TRBD2. Germline V gives CDR1 LNHDA, CDR2 SQIVND (reference sequence). This CDR3 is built from 12 residues. The ends lost 4 bases at V and 6 bases at J; junction bases unmatched: 3. Written as DNA, the CDR3 is TGTGCCAGTAGTAGAACTAGCGCCGAGCAGTACTTC. It codes for CASSRTSAEQYF.

The V and J genes are TRBV7-9 and TRBJ2-7; D assignment may be TRBD1 or TRBD2 (5 bases each). Trimming removed 4 bases at V and 5 bases at J, with 18 bases between. Looked up from germline, CDR1 is SEHNR and CDR2 is FQNEAQ (reference sequence). This CDR3 is built from 15 residues. The CDR3 protein is CASSWGGTRQHEQYF. The CDR3 coding sequence is TGTGCCAGCAGCTGGGGTGGGACGAGGCAACACGAGCAGTACTTC. The complete variable domain, with remaining parts taken from reference TRBV7-9 and TRBJ2-7, reads DTGVSQNPRHKITKRGQNVTFRCDPISEHNRLYWYRQTLGQGPEFLTYFQNEAQLEKSRLLSDRFSAERPKGSFSTLEIQRTEQGDSAMYLCASSWGGTRQHEQYFGPGTRLTVT.

J is TRBJ2-7 and V is TRBV6-5; 8 bases agree with TRBD2. Germline CDR1 reads MNHEY; CDR2 reads SVGAGI. J gave up 4 bases and V 6 bases, and 2 bases lay outside the gene matches. The CDR3 loop spans 12 amino acids. In DNA, the CDR3 is TGTGCCAGCAGCGGACTAGCATACGAGCAGTACTTC. Its translation is CASSGLAYEQYF.

The rearrangement uses TRBV15 and TRBJ1-2; D gene uncertain. Looked up from germline, CDR1 is LNHNV and CDR2 is YYDKDF (reference sequence). Trimming pared 1 base from V and 7 bases from J, leaving 7 bases between. This CDR3 has 12 amino acids. The CDR3 DNA is TGTGCCACCAGCAGAGGAAATACTGGCTACACCTTC. This codes for CATSRGNTGYTF.

This sequence joins TRBV27 and TRBJ1-1; D perhaps matches TRBD1 (5 bases). CDR1 MNHEY and CDR2 SMNVEV come from the germline V gene (reference sequence). The CDR3 is 14 amino acids. V was cut by 3 bases and J by 4 bases, with 12 bases left in between. CDR3 sequence (DNA): TGTGCCAGCAGTTTTGCAGGGCATAGCACTGAAGCTTTCTTT. Its translation is CASSFAGHSTEAFF.

This chain links TRBV20-1 with TRBJ1-1; D gene uncertain. The CDR3 is made up of 10 amino acids. Trimming took off 0 bases at V and 8 bases at J, with 4 bases between the two ends. The germline V gene has CDR1 DFQATT and CDR2 SNEGSKA (reference sequence). CDR3 region: CSARDLEAFF. The DNA for the CDR3 is TGCAGTGCTAGAGATCTGGAAGCTTTCTTT.

This rearrangement joins TRBV16 to TRBJ1-2; a possible D gene is TRBD1 (5 bases). CDR3 length equals 16 residues. V lost 3 bases to trimming and J lost 8 bases, with 22 bases between them. CDR1 is KGHSY and CDR2 is FQNENV in the germline V gene. This chain's CDR3 is CASSQSTLGRTHGYTF. In nucleotides, the CDR3 is TGTGCCAGCAGCCAGTCGACTTTGGGACGAACACACGGCTACACCTTC.

The chain links TRBV5-1 to TRBJ1-1, with D maybe TRBD1 (5 bases). This CDR3 comprises 16 residues. CDR1 and CDR2 (germline): SGHRS, YFSETQ. V lost 2 bases and J lost 3, with 17 bases in between. In DNA form, the CDR3 reads TGCGCCAGCAGCTTAGATCCGGGACCCGGGTACACTGAAGCTTTCTTT. It codes for CASSLDPGPGYTEAFF.

CDR3 amino acids: CASSAGAGVPYEQYF. CDR3 nucleotide sequence: TGTGCCAGCAGCGCGGGAGCGGGAGTTCCCTACGAGCAGTACTTC. The chain is built from TRBV9 and TRBJ2-7; 8 bases line up with TRBD2. Germline-derived CDR1 and CDR2 are SGDLS and YYNGEE. The CDR3 totals 15 residues. V shed 3 bases, J shed 2 bases, and the junction held 7 bases outside the gene matches.

The rearrangement joins TRBV7-3 to TRBJ2-5, with TRBD1 matching 9 bases. V lost 3 bases, J lost 10 bases, and 9 bases stayed unmatched. The length of the CDR3 is 14 residues. Germline CDR1 and CDR2: SGHTA and FQGTGA. The DNA for the CDR3 is TGTGCCAGCAGCTTCGGGACAGGGAGTTTTATCCAGTACTTC. It encodes CASSFGTGSFIQYF.